Each of the 3 T cell receptor beta chains below was sequenced from the same sample in a study of cytomegalovirus exposure and HLA in healthy donors. This table comes from immunoSEQ multiplex PCR, and its TCRdb copy is limited to in-frame clones, with some not included. The data hold about 120,000 clones, with 88% observed a single time. Sequences were obtained from PBMCs. The receptors were sampled from a woman in her 30s in good health and CMV-seropositive.

The chain uses TRBV13 and TRBJ1-1, with 7 bases matching TRBD1. V gave up 5 bases and J gave up 10 bases; unmatched junction bases: 10. The germline CDR1 and CDR2 sequences are PRHDT and FYEKMQ (reference sequence). This CDR3 has 13 amino acids. CDR3 sequence: CASSQDREAGAFF. The CDR3 DNA reads as TGTGCCAGCAGCCAAGACAGGGAGGCGGGAGCTTTCTTT. Looking up the rest from reference TRBV13 and TRBJ1-1 gives the full variable domain: AAGVIQSPRHLIKEKRETATLKCYPIPRHDTVYWYQQGPGQDPQFLISFYEKMQSDKGSIPDRFSAQQFSDYHSELNMSSLELGDSALYFCASSQDREAGAFFGQGTRLTVV.

The chain couples TRBV21-1 to TRBJ1-5; TRBD1 reflects the table's D call only, with no check against the DNA. TRBV21-1 is listed as a pseudogene. The CDR3 spans 17 residues. As DNA, the CDR3 is TGTGCCAGCAGCAATCGCGACAGCCTTAGGGAAAATCAGCCCCAGCATTTT. Its translation: CASSNRDSLRENQPQHF.

CDR3 bases: TGTGCCAGCAGCTTACACACCCCCGAGGGCCGCAGGGGTTTACAGCCCCAGCATTTT. Translating it yields CASSLHTPEGRRGLQPQHF. V gene TRBV11-3 combines with J gene TRBJ1-5; TRBD1 is a possible D gene (6 bases). The CDR3 covers 19 residues. The ends were cut back, 2 bases at V and 7 bases at J, with 27 bases in the middle. CDR1 and CDR2 (germline): SGHNT, YENEEA.